A selection of T cell receptor beta chains follows, all from one sample in a study of cytomegalovirus exposure and HLA in healthy donors. The table came from immunoSEQ multiplex PCR; TCRdb's copy has only in-frame clones and leaves some out. In the table there are fewer than 200,000 clones, roughly nine tenths of which are singletons. Sequenced: PBMCs. The receptors were gathered from a woman aged 30 to 39 in good health and CMV-seronegative. The CDR3 runs from the conserved cysteine through the conserved F or W. Clone sizes are given selectively: once, few, many, or a class where the clone is expanded.

V gene: TRBV19
J gene: TRBJ2-7
clone size: .
CDR3 protein: CASSIGRAADEQYF

V gene: TRBV7-9
J gene: TRBJ1-1
clone size: .
CDR3 protein: CASSLGMSSAEAFF

V gene: TRBV5-1
J gene: TRBJ2-5
clone size: .
CDR3 protein: CASSLGAQETQYF

V gene: TRBV9
J gene: TRBJ2-3
clone size: .
CDR3 protein: CASSVTQGATDTQYF

V gene: TRBV19
J gene: TRBJ2-7
clone size: .
CDR3 protein: CASSIGAGDYEQYF

V gene: TRBV5-1
J gene: TRBJ2-3
clone size: .
CDR3 protein: CASSPMGGLAGVADTQYF

V gene: TRBV2
J gene: TRBJ2-2
clone size: .
CDR3 protein: CASRVSGVRELFF

V gene: TRBV4-1
J gene: TRBJ1-5
clone size: .
CDR3 protein: CASSQVRGQPQHF

V gene: TRBV7-9
J gene: TRBJ2-4
clone size: .
CDR3 protein: CASSLRSDGPLAKNIQYF

V gene: TRBV6-1
J gene: TRBJ1-1
clone size: few
CDR3 protein: CASSVNRQLNTEAFF

V gene: TRBV27
J gene: TRBJ2-7
clone size: .
CDR3 protein: CASSETGRQGEQYF

V gene: TRBV7-9
J gene: TRBJ2-1
clone size: .
CDR3 protein: CASSLTTGGRKDEQFF

V gene: TRBV28
J gene: TRBJ1-3
clone size: .
CDR3 protein: CAILSQGLTGNTIYF

V gene: TRBV5-1
J gene: TRBJ2-1
clone size: .
CDR3 protein: CASRGDFAYNEQFF

V gene: TRBV28
J gene: TRBJ2-7
clone size: .
CDR3 protein: CASSGIYEQYF

V gene: TRBV4-3
J gene: TRBJ2-7
clone size: .
CDR3 protein: CASSQGVGGIEQYF

V gene: TRBV19
J gene: TRBJ2-1
clone size: .
CDR3 protein: CASSRNGGTGGRSQFF

V gene: TRBV29-1
J gene: TRBJ2-1
clone size: .
CDR3 protein: CSVPRAGANNEQFF

V gene: TRBV9
J gene: TRBJ1-4
clone size: .
CDR3 protein: CASSALGGFEKLFF

V gene: TRBV6-5
J gene: TRBJ1-1
clone size: .
CDR3 protein: CASSSGGRGNTEAFF

V gene: TRBV6-5
J gene: TRBJ2-2
clone size: .
CDR3 protein: CASSERDTAAGELFF

V gene: TRBV5-1
J gene: TRBJ1-1
clone size: .
CDR3 protein: CASSSARQMNTEAFF

V gene: TRBV28
J gene: TRBJ1-2
clone size: .
CDR3 protein: CASSPPWGQGSYGYTF

V gene: TRBV2
J gene: TRBJ2-3
clone size: .
CDR3 protein: CAVQGLAGSTDTQYF

V gene: TRBV5-1
J gene: TRBJ2-3
clone size: once
CDR3 protein: CASSLSAGSTDTQYF

V gene: TRBV19
J gene: TRBJ1-2
clone size: .
CDR3 protein: CASSRQTNYGYTF

V gene: TRBV12-5
J gene: TRBJ1-6
clone size: .
CDR3 protein: CASAPGGLNSPLHF

V gene: TRBV12-5
J gene: TRBJ1-2
clone size: .
CDR3 protein: CASGSWIQGDGYTF

V gene: TRBV4-3
J gene: TRBJ2-1
clone size: .
CDR3 protein: CASSRDRGQNEQFF

V gene: TRBV5-1
J gene: TRBJ2-5
clone size: .
CDR3 protein: CASSLGTDPGVGQTQYF

V gene: TRBV11-2
J gene: TRBJ1-4
clone size: .
CDR3 protein: CASSLGSRVEKLFF

V gene: TRBV28
J gene: TRBJ2-7
clone size: .
CDR3 protein: CASSSGDQYEQYF

V gene: TRBV7-9
J gene: TRBJ1-6
clone size: .
CDR3 protein: CASSLAPGSPLHF

V gene: TRBV29-1
J gene: TRBJ1-2
clone size: .
CDR3 protein: CSVERTGEGYTF

V gene: TRBV6-1
J gene: TRBJ2-7
clone size: .
CDR3 protein: CASTVTTYEQYF

V gene: TRBV11-2
J gene: TRBJ1-1
clone size: .
CDR3 protein: CASSLVQGSHTEAFF